The rows below give T cell receptor beta chains drawn from one sample of a study of blood T cells in healthy people across ages. TCRdb analysed the 5' RACE reads with MiXCR anew, one entry per CDR3 protein. Of about 1.6 million distinct CDR3 sequences in the sample, roughly 32% are singletons; the top ten hold about 10%. Sequenced: blood. The receptors originated from a young woman in good health. CDR3s include the opening cysteine and the closing phenylalanine or tryptophan. The D gene is left open where the match is weak. Rows give clone size only sometimes, using once, few, many, or a class for an expanded clone.

J gene | clone size | V gene | D gene | CDR3 protein | CDR3 DNA
TRBJ2-2 | - | TRBV4-1 | TRBD2 | CASSQVPLAGGDVDTGELFF | TGCGCCAGCAGCCAGGTCCCCCTAGCGGGGGGAGATGTGGACACCGGGGAGCTGTTTTTT
TRBJ2-7 | - | TRBV30 | - | CAWSMGNCEQYF | TGTGCCTGGAGTATGGGGAACTGCGAGCAGTACTTC
TRBJ2-2 | - | TRBV7-8 | - | CASSLQGGDTGELFF | TGTGCCAGCAGCTTACAGGGTGGGGACACCGGGGAGCTGTTTTTT
TRBJ2-2 | - | TRBV27 | - | CASRKQVFTGELFF | TGTGCCAGCAGGAAACAGGTTTTCACCGGGGAGCTGTTTTTT
TRBJ2-5 | - | TRBV29-1 | - | CSVFMTAELQETQYF | TGCAGCGTATTTATGACAGCCGAACTACAAGAGACCCAGTACTTC
TRBJ2-7 | - | TRBV20-1 | TRBD2 | CSAREIAGVSSYEQYF | TGCAGTGCTAGAGAGATTGCGGGGGTGAGCTCCTACGAGCAGTACTTC
TRBJ1-1 | - | TRBV29-1 | - | CSVVQVEALF | TGCAGCGTTGTACAGGTCGAAGCTCTCTTT
TRBJ2-6 | - | TRBV27 | TRBD2 | CASSLSTGLTLSGANILTF | TGTGCCAGCAGTTTATCGACGGGACTAACTCTCTCTGGGGCCAACATCCTGACTTTC
TRBJ2-3 | - | TRBV5-1 | TRBD1 | CASSYPGQGELTDTQYF | TGCGCCAGCAGCTATCCGGGACAGGGAGAACTCACAGATACGCAGTATTTT
TRBJ2-5 | few | TRBV7-9 | TRBD1 | CASRRRSGGPWETQYF | TGTGCCAGCAGACGTCGATCAGGGGGCCCGTGGGAGACCCAGTACTTC
TRBJ2-1 | - | TRBV27 | - | CASSFVGNVQFF | TGTGCCAGCAGTTTCGTCGGCAATGTGCAGTTCTTC
TRBJ1-2 | few | TRBV7-9 | - | CASSTRVGYTF | TGTGCCAGCAGCACCAGGGTCGGCTACACCTTC
TRBJ2-3 | - | TRBV3-1 | TRBD2 | CASTRTSGERNTQYF | TGTGCCAGCACCCGGACTAGCGGGGAGAGGAATACGCAGTATTTT
TRBJ2-1 | - | TRBV20-1 | TRBD2 | CSAGGTSGDEQFF | TGCAGTGCTGGCGGGACTAGCGGCGATGAGCAGTTCTTC
TRBJ2-7 | - | TRBV20-1 | TRBD1 | CSARARHWTGAENEQYF | TGCAGTGCTAGAGCCAGACATTGGACAGGGGCGGAAAACGAGCAGTACTTC
TRBJ2-1 | - | TRBV5-1 | TRBD1 | CASSLAAGTGVNEQFF | TGCGCCAGCAGCTTGGCCGCCGGGACAGGGGTTAATGAGCAGTTCTTC
TRBJ1-2 | few | TRBV18 | - | CASSPSRAGADGYTF | TGTGCCAGCTCACCTTCGAGGGCGGGGGCGGATGGCTACACCTTC
TRBJ2-1 | - | TRBV4-2 | - | CASSQEGRGLYNEQFF | TGTGCCAGCAGCCAAGAAGGGAGGGGGCTTTACAATGAGCAGTTCTTC
TRBJ1-1 | few | TRBV27 | - | CASSSLTGRGPTEAFF | TGTGCCAGCAGTTCACTGACAGGAAGGGGTCCGACTGAAGCTTTCTTT
TRBJ2-1 | - | TRBV20-1 | - | CSARDVMTDSYNEQFF | TGCAGTGCTAGAGATGTGATGACTGACTCCTACAATGAGCAGTTCTTC
TRBJ2-3 | many | TRBV7-2 | - | CASSSGRGTDTQYF | TGTGCCAGCAGCTCTGGTCGGGGAACAGATACGCAGTATTTT
TRBJ2-1 | - | TRBV3-1 | TRBD2 | CASSRTSVGEQFF | TGTGCCAGCAGTAGGACTAGCGTAGGTGAGCAGTTCTTC
TRBJ1-2 | - | TRBV7-9 | - | CASSLEFVAPYGYTF | TGTGCCAGCAGCTTAGAATTCGTGGCCCCCTATGGCTACACCTTC
TRBJ1-2 | - | TRBV4-1 | TRBD1 | CASSPKEPGQGYGYTF | TGCGCCAGCAGCCCTAAGGAACCGGGACAGGGCTATGGCTACACCTTC
TRBJ2-3 | - | TRBV29-1 | - | CSVNDAGDNTDTQYF | TGCAGCGTGAATGATGCGGGCGATAACACAGATACGCAGTATTTT
TRBJ1-5 | - | TRBV2 | - | CASADSLGAQHF | TGTGCCAGCGCGGACTCCCTTGGGGCCCAGCATTTT
TRBJ1-6 | once | TRBV6-2/TRBV6-3 | - | CAAEQSRSGSPLHF | TGTGCCGCCGAACAAAGCCGTTCGGGTTCACCCCTCCACTTT
TRBJ2-7 | few | TRBV28 | TRBD2 | CASRLAGESYEQYF | TGTGCCAGCAGATTAGCGGGAGAGAGCTACGAGCAGTACTTC
TRBJ2-1 | - | TRBV6-1 | TRBD2 | CASVAGVYNEQFF | TGTGCCAGCGTAGCGGGAGTCTACAATGAGCAGTTCTTC
TRBJ2-7 | - | TRBV4-1 | TRBD1 | CASSQRTGGHWEQYF | TGCGCCAGCAGCCAAAGAACAGGGGGCCATTGGGAGCAGTACTTC
TRBJ2-5 | few | TRBV7-9 | TRBD1 | CASSSPEGTAYGQYF | TGTGCCAGCAGCTCCCCCGAGGGGACAGCCTATGGGCAGTACTTC
TRBJ2-3 | few | TRBV5-6 | - | CASSLAVIWGSSTDTQYF | TGTGCCAGCAGCTTGGCTGTCATCTGGGGCTCTAGCACAGATACGCAGTATTTT
TRBJ2-7 | many | TRBV13 | TRBD1 | CASSPSRGRTYEQYF | TGTGCCAGCAGCCCTAGCAGGGGGCGAACTTACGAGCAGTACTTC
TRBJ2-1 | many | TRBV5-1 | TRBD2 | CASSLGRESWDNEQFF | TGCGCCAGCAGCTTGGGGCGGGAGTCGTGGGACAATGAGCAGTTCTTC
TRBJ1-5 | few | TRBV4-2 | TRBD1 | CASSQDVGQGAFQPQHF | TGTGCCAGCAGCCAAGATGTGGGGCAGGGGGCATTTCAGCCCCAGCATTTT
TRBJ1-3 | few | TRBV7-2 | - | CASSVNRFSGNTIYF | TGTGCCAGCAGCGTCAACAGGTTCTCTGGAAACACCATATATTTT
TRBJ1-2 | - | TRBV20-1 | - | CSAFPGGSNYGYTF | TGCAGTGCTTTCCCTGGAGGGTCTAACTATGGCTACACCTTC
TRBJ2-5 | - | TRBV4-2 | - | CASSQIGPSETQYF | TGTGCCAGCAGCCAAATAGGTCCGTCGGAGACCCAGTACTTC
TRBJ2-7 | - | TRBV5-4 | TRBD2 | CASSLRAGLVNEQYF | TGTGCCAGCAGCCTCCGGGCGGGACTAGTGAACGAGCAGTACTTC
TRBJ2-7 | - | TRBV20-1 | TRBD2 | CSARRGADEYEQYF | TGCAGTGCTAGGCGGGGGGCAGACGAGTACGAGCAGTACTTC
TRBJ2-7 | - | TRBV9 | TRBD2 | CASSDGTSGIHEQYF | TGTGCCAGCAGCGACGGCACTAGCGGGATCCACGAGCAGTACTTC
TRBJ1-2 | few | TRBV5-1 | TRBD1 | CASSDRTGGLGGYTF | TGCGCCAGCAGCGATCGGACAGGGGGCTTGGGAGGCTACACCTTC
TRBJ2-7 | - | TRBV3-1 | - | CASSQAAIQQGYEQYF | TGTGCCAGCAGCCAAGCGGCCATCCAACAAGGATACGAGCAGTACTTC
TRBJ1-1 | once | TRBV29-1 | - | CSVERERYTEAFF | TGCAGCGTTGAGAGAGAAAGGTACACTGAAGCTTTCTTT
TRBJ1-2 | - | TRBV19 | - | CASSSPGWDAGYTF | TGTGCCAGTAGTTCTCCGGGTTGGGACGCTGGCTACACCTTC
TRBJ1-5 | many | TRBV3-1 | - | CASSQTGNNQPQHF | TGTGCCAGCAGCCAAACAGGGAACAATCAGCCCCAGCATTTT
TRBJ1-1 | - | TRBV10-3 | - | CVISESIQNTEAFF | TGTGTCATCAGTGAGTCGATACAAAACACTGAAGCTTTCTTT
TRBJ2-7 | - | TRBV4-1 | - | CASSQGQGRVGEQYF | TGCGCCAGCAGCCAAGGCCAGGGAAGGGTTGGCGAGCAGTACTTC
TRBJ2-7 | - | TRBV20-1 | TRBD2 | CSAMVAGGYEQYF | TGCAGTGCTATGGTAGCGGGGGGGTACGAGCAGTACTTC
TRBJ2-3 | - | TRBV5-1 | TRBD2 | CASSPRLAGDFTDTQYF | TGCGCCAGCAGCCCCAGACTAGCGGGGGACTTTACAGATACGCAGTATTTT
TRBJ2-1 | few | TRBV4-2 | TRBD1 | CASRGTGVNEQFF | TGTGCCAGCAGGGGGACAGGTGTCAATGAGCAGTTCTTC
TRBJ1-2 | - | TRBV5-5 | - | CASSSTVKSGVGYTF | TGTGCCAGCAGCTCTACGGTGAAATCGGGAGTAGGCTACACCTTC
TRBJ2-7 | few | TRBV6-5 | TRBD2 | CASRIGTNYEQYF | TGTGCCAGCAGGATCGGGACTAACTACGAGCAGTACTTC
TRBJ1-2 | - | TRBV20-1 | TRBD1 | CSASPGQGIYGYTF | TGCAGTGCTAGCCCGGGACAGGGGATCTATGGCTACACCTTC
TRBJ2-2 | - | TRBV7-7 | - | CASSLTGVLGTGELFF | TGTGCCAGCAGCTTAACGGGGGTGCTCGGCACCGGGGAGCTGTTTTTT
TRBJ2-3 | many | TRBV28 | TRBD1 | CASRGQSTDTQYF | TGTGCCAGCAGGGGACAGAGCACAGATACGCAGTATTTT
TRBJ2-7 | - | TRBV4-1 | - | CASSQEGRTVYEQYF | TGCGCCAGCAGCCAAGAAGGCCGGACCGTCTACGAGCAGTACTTC